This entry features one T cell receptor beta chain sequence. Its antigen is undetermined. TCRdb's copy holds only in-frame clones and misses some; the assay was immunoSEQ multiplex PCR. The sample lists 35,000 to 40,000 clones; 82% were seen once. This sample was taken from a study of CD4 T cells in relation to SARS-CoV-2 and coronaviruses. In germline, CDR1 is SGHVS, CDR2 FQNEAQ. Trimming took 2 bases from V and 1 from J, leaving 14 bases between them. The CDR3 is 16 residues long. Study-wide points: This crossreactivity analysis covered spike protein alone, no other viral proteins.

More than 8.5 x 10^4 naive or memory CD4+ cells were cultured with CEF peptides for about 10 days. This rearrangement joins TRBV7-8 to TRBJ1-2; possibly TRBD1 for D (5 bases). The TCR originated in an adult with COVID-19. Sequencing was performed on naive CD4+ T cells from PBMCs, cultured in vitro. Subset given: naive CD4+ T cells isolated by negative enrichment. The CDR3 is CASSLNSVGVNYGYTF. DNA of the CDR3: TGTGCCAGCAGCTTAAATAGTGTGGGGGTTAACTATGGCTACACCTTC.